A selection of T cell receptor beta chains follows, all from one sample in a study of PD-1 blockade in classical Hodgkin lymphoma. Assay used: immunoSEQ multiplex PCR; TCRdb lists only in-frame clones, some missing. The table includes tens of thousands of clones, over 90% detected once. The sequenced material came from peripheral blood mononuclear cells (PBMCs). The receptor set was obtained from a human donor with classical Hodgkin lymphoma. Both conserved end residues are part of each CDR3. D genes are given only for firm matches. A clone size is listed for some rows: how often the clone was seen (once, few, many), or a class if it is expanded.

clone size,J gene,V gene,D gene,CDR3 DNA,CDR3 protein
NA,TRBJ1-2,TRBV19,NA,TGTGCCAGTAGTATACTTGCAGGGGGCTACACCTTC,CASSILAGGYTF
NA,TRBJ1-1,TRBV6-1,TRBD1,TGTGCCAGCAGTCCAAGACAGGGCTGGGTAACTGAAGCTTTCTTT,CASSPRQGWVTEAFF
NA,TRBJ1-4,TRBV5-1,NA,TGCGCCAGCAGCTTGAGGGGGGGAGAAAAACTGTTTTTT,CASSLRGGEKLFF
NA,TRBJ1-3,TRBV2,NA,TGTGCCAGCAGTGTCATGGGGGACCCCTGGACTGGAAACACCATATATTTT,CASSVMGDPWTGNTIYF
NA,TRBJ2-1,TRBV19,NA,TGTGCCAGTAGCCTGACCTCCCGTTCCTACAATGAGCAGTTCTTC,CASSLTSRSYNEQFF
NA,TRBJ2-5,TRBV2,NA,TGTGCCAGCAGTGAATGGACAGCAAAGCAAGAGACCCAGTACTTC,CASSEWTAKQETQYF
NA,TRBJ1-2,TRBV28,NA,TGTGCCAGCAGGAGGGATAACTATGGCTACACCTTC,CASRRDNYGYTF
NA,TRBJ1-4,TRBV4-3,NA,TGCGCCAGCAGCCAAGAGTGGCGTGCAACTAATGAAAAACTGTTTTTT,CASSQEWRATNEKLFF
once,TRBJ2-7,TRBV28,TRBD1,TGTGCCAGCAGTCTCCCGGGACAGGGGTCATACGAGCAGTACTTC,CASSLPGQGSYEQYF
NA,TRBJ2-5,TRBV7-9,NA,TGTGCCAGCAGCCCATCCATCGGGAGTGCGGGAGAGACCCAGTACTTC,CASSPSIGSAGETQYF
NA,TRBJ2-7,TRBV5-6,NA,TGTGCCAGCAGCTTGGGTGGGGGGCGCCACTACGAGCAGTACTTC,CASSLGGGRHYEQYF
NA,TRBJ1-5,TRBV6-5,NA,TGTGCCAGCAGTTCGACAGGTGACCTGAGCAATCAGCCCCAGCATTTT,CASSSTGDLSNQPQHF
few,TRBJ1-1,TRBV6-6,NA,TGTGCCAGCAGACCATCGACACTGAACACTGAAGCTTTCTTT,CASRPSTLNTEAFF
NA,TRBJ1-6,TRBV13,TRBD1,TGTGCCAGCAGCCCCGGGGACAGGGATTCACCCCTCCACTTT,CASSPGDRDSPLHF
NA,TRBJ1-2,TRBV4-3,NA,TGCGCCAGCAGCCAAGAGTCGGGCTATGGCTACACCTTC,CASSQESGYGYTF
NA,TRBJ2-5,TRBV5-1,NA,TGCGCCAGCAGCTTGGAAGGAGAGACCCAGTACTTC,CASSLEGETQYF
NA,TRBJ1-2,TRBV27,TRBD1,TGTGCCAGCAGGCCGACCGGGACAGGGAACTATGGCTACACCTTC,CASRPTGTGNYGYTF
NA,TRBJ1-4,TRBV2,NA,TGTGCCAGCAGTACCACAGCGGCGCGAGATGAAAAACTGTTTTTT,CASSTTAARDEKLFF
NA,TRBJ2-1,TRBV7-3,TRBD1,TGTGCCAGCAGCCCCACCCCCAGGGGGCCTCTCAATGAGCAGTTCTTC,CASSPTPRGPLNEQFF
NA,TRBJ2-2,TRBV7-7,TRBD2,TGTGCCAGCAGCCCATTGGCGGGGGGCTTAACCGGGGAGCTGTTTTTT,CASSPLAGGLTGELFF
NA,TRBJ1-3,TRBV7-2,NA,TGTGCCAGCAGCTTAGACGGTGGCCCTGGAAACACCATATATTTT,CASSLDGGPGNTIYF
NA,TRBJ1-3,TRBV2,NA,TGTGCCAGCAGTGAAGAAGTGGGAAACACCATATATTTT,CASSEEVGNTIYF
once,TRBJ1-1,TRBV7-9,NA,TGTGCCAGCAGCTTAGAAAACCCCGCCACTGAAGCTTTCTTT,CASSLENPATEAFF
NA,TRBJ1-4,TRBV6-4,NA,TGTGCCAGCAGTGACAGGTTCGGCTGGGAAAAACTGTTTTTT,CASSDRFGWEKLFF
NA,TRBJ2-1,TRBV7-2,TRBD1,TGTGCCAGCAGCTTTTATGCGGGACAGGGATACAATGAGCAGTTCTTC,CASSFYAGQGYNEQFF
NA,TRBJ2-3,TRBV5-1,NA,TGCGCCAGTACCCGGGCCACCTCTATCACAGATACGCAGTATTTT,CASTRATSITDTQYF
NA,TRBJ2-1,TRBV30,NA,TGTGCCTGGAGTGTAATGGGGATACAGGGTAGCACCTACAATGAGCAGTTCTTC,CAWSVMGIQGSTYNEQFF
NA,TRBJ2-3,TRBV6-6,TRBD1,TGTGCCACCCAGGGGGGCACAGATACGCAGTATTTT,CATQGGTDTQYF
few,TRBJ1-4,TRBV19,NA,TGTGCCAGTAGTCCGGACCGGCTAACTAATGAAAAACTGTTTTTT,CASSPDRLTNEKLFF
NA,TRBJ2-1,TRBV7-2,TRBD2,TGTGCCAGCAGCAAAGGGGGGACTAGACAGCAGTTCTTC,CASSKGGTRQQFF
NA,TRBJ2-1,TRBV9,NA,TGTGCCAGCAGCGTAGGTACAGGAGGAAATGAGCAGTTCTTC,CASSVGTGGNEQFF
NA,TRBJ2-4,TRBV6-5,NA,TGTGCCAGCAGTACTAGGGGTCGGGCCAAAAACATTCAGTACTTC,CASSTRGRAKNIQYF
few,TRBJ2-7,TRBV5-4,NA,TGTGCCAGCAGCTTGGGTCCTAACGAGCAGTACTTC,CASSLGPNEQYF
NA,TRBJ2-7,TRBV9,NA,TGTGCCAGCAGCGTAGAGGGAACAGGCGAGCAGTACTTC,CASSVEGTGEQYF
NA,TRBJ2-7,TRBV28,NA,TGTGCCAGCAATACACCTAGGGGGGCCTACGAGCAGTACTTC,CASNTPRGAYEQYF
NA,TRBJ2-1,TRBV5-6,TRBD2,TGTGCCAGCAGCCCCGGGACTAGCGGGAGGAGGATAGGCTATGAGCAGTTCTTC,CASSPGTSGRRIGYEQFF
once,TRBJ1-1,TRBV6-7,NA,TGTGCCAGCAGTTACTCGGGGGCTTTCTTT,CASSYSGAFF
NA,TRBJ2-3,TRBV28,NA,TGTGCCAGCACCGCGAGTAGGGATACGCAGTATTTT,CASTASRDTQYF
few,TRBJ1-5,TRBV28,NA,TGTGCCAGCAGTTTAGTTGGACAGCCCCAGCATTTT,CASSLVGQPQHF
NA,TRBJ1-4,TRBV5-5,TRBD1,TGTGCCAGCAGCATTGGTAGTGCAGGGGGATATGAAAAACTGTTTTTT,CASSIGSAGGYEKLFF
NA,TRBJ1-1,TRBV4-1,TRBD1,TGCGCCAGCAGCCAAGGTGGGACAGGGTTTGTGGGATCTTTCTTT,CASSQGGTGFVGSFF
NA,TRBJ2-5,TRBV5-1,NA,TGCGCCAGCAGCTTGGCCTCGGGATCCCAAGAGACCCAGTACTTC,CASSLASGSQETQYF
NA,TRBJ2-1,TRBV30,TRBD1,TGTGCCGCGGGACAGGGGGCTTTGAATGAGCAGTTCTTC,CAAGQGALNEQFF
NA,TRBJ1-2,TRBV25-1,NA,TGTGCCAGCAGTGTGCACTCTTATGGCTACACCTTC,CASSVHSYGYTF